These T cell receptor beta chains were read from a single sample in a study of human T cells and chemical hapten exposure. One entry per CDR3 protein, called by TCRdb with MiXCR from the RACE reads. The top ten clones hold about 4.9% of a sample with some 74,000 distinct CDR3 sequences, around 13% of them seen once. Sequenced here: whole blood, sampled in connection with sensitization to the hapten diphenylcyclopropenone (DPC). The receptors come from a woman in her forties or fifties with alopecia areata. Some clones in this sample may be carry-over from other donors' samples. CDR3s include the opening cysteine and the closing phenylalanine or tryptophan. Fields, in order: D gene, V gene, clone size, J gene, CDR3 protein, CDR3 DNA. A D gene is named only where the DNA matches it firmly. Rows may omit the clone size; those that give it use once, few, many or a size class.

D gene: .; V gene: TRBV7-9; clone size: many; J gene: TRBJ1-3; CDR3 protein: CASSLVGDTIYF; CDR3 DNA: TGTGCCAGCAGCTTAGTGGGGGACACCATATATTTT
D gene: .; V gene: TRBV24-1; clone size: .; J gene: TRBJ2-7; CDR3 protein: CATSVSGPLNEQYF; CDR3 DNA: TGTGCCACCAGTGTATCGGGGCCCCTGAACGAGCAGTACTTC
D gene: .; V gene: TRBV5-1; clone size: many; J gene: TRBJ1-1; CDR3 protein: CASSLSASMNTEAFF; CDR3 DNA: TGCGCCAGCAGCTTGTCTGCCTCTATGAACACTGAAGCTTTCTTT
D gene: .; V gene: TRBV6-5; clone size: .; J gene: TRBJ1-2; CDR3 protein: CASSYDSYGYTF; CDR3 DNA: TGTGCCAGCAGTTACGACAGCTATGGCTACACCTTC
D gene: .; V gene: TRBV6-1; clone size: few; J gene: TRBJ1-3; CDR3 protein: CASNGDLSGNTIYF; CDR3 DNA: TGTGCCAGCAACGGGGACTTGTCTGGAAACACCATATATTTT
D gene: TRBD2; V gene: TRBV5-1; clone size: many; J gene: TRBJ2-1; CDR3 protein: CASSFLGGLAGTGEQFF; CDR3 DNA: TGCGCCAGCAGCTTTCTGGGTGGTCTAGCGGGGACCGGTGAGCAGTTCTTC
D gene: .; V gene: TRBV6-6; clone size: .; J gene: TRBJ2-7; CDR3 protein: CASSYNLYEQYF; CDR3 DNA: TGTGCCAGCAGTTACAACCTCTACGAGCAGTACTTC
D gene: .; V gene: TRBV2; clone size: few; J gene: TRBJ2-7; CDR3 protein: CASSEPGAVATSYEQYF; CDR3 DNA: TGTGCCAGCAGTGAACCGGGGGCGGTAGCGACCTCCTACGAGCAGTACTTC
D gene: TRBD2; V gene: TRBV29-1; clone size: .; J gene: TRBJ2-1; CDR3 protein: CSVVSGRRSLSNEQFF; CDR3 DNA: TGCAGCGTTGTTAGCGGGAGGCGAAGTTTATCGAATGAGCAGTTCTTC
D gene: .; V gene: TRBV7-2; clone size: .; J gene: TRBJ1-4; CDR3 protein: CASSPQVDTNEKLFF; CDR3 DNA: TGTGCCAGCAGCCCCCAGGTGGATACTAATGAAAAACTGTTTTTT
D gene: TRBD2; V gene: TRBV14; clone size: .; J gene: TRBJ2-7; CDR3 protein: CASSQLRTSGSYEQYF; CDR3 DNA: TGTGCCAGCAGCCAACTAAGGACTAGCGGGTCCTACGAGCAGTACTTC
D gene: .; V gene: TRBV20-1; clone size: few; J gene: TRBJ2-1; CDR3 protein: CSPNLRGQSYNEQFF; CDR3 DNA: TGCAGCCCAAACCTCAGGGGTCAGTCCTACAATGAGCAGTTCTTC
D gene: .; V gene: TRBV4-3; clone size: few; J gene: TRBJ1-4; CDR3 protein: CASSQERSSNEKLFF; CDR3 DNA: TGCGCCAGCAGCCAAGAGCGTAGCAGCAATGAAAAACTGTTTTTT
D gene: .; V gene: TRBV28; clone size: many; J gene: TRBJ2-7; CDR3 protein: CASSPGRSSYEQYF; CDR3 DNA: TGTGCCAGCAGCCCGGGACGGAGCTCCTACGAGCAGTACTTC
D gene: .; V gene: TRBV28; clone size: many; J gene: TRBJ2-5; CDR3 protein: CASSFLGQQETQYF; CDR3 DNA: TGTGCCAGCAGTTTTTTGGGCCAGCAAGAGACCCAGTACTTC
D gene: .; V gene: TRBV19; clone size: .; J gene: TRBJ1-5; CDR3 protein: CASSITLSGLGNQPQHF; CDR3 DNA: TGTGCCAGTAGTATCACCCTCTCGGGGCTGGGCAATCAGCCCCAGCATTTT
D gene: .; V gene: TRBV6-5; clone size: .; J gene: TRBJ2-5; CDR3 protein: CASSPLNLETQYF; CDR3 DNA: TGTGCCAGCAGTCCCCTCAACCTAGAGACCCAGTACTTC
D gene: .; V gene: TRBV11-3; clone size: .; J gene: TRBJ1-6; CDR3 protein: CASSETDNSPLHF; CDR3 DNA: TGTGCCAGCAGCGAGACGGATAATTCACCCCTCCACTTT
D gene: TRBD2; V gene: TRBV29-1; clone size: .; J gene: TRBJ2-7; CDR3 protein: CSVEGTRGVHEQYF; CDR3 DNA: TGCAGCGTCGAGGGGACTAGAGGGGTCCACGAGCAGTACTTC
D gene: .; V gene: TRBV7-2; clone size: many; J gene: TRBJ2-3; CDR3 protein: CASSFSGDTQYF; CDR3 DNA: TGTGCCAGCAGCTTTTCAGGAGATACGCAGTATTTT
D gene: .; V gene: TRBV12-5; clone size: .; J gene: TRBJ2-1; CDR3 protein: CASGLVLGGQSSYNEQFF; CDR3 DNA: TGTGCTAGTGGTTTGGTACTCGGGGGGCAGAGCTCCTACAATGAGCAGTTCTTC
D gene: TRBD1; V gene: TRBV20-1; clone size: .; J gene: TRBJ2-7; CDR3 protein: CSARDGRTGRGEYF; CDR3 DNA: TGCAGTGCTAGAGATGGCCGGACAGGCCGGGGTGAATACTTC
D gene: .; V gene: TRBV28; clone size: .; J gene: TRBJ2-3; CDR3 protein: CASRSADTQYF; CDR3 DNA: TGTGCCAGCAGATCCGCAGATACGCAGTATTTT
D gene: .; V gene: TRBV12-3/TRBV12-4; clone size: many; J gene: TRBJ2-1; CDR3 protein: CASSRGQVVYNEQFF; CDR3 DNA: TGTGCCAGCAGCCGGGGGCAGGTAGTATACAATGAGCAGTTCTTC
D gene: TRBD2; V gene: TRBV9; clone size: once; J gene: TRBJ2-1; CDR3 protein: CASSVVSGGNEQFF; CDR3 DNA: TGTGCCAGCAGCGTAGTTAGCGGGGGTAATGAGCAGTTCTTC
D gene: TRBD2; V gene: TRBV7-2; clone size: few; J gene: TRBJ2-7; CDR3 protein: CASSLTASGFYEQYF; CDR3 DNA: TGTGCCAGCAGCTTAACGGCTAGCGGATTTTACGAGCAGTACTTC
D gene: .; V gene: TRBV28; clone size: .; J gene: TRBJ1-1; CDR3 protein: CASSLAQTEAFF; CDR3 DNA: TGTGCCAGCAGTTTAGCTCAAACTGAAGCTTTCTTT
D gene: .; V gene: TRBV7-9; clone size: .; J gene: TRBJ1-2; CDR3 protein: CASSLSLSGYTF; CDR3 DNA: TGTGCCAGCAGCTTATCTCTTTCTGGCTACACCTTC
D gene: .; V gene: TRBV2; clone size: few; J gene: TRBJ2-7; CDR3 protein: CASSENSSYEQYF; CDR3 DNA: TGTGCCAGCAGTGAAAACAGTTCCTACGAGCAGTACTTC